The sequence of this T cell receptor beta chain was determined in a study of naive and memory T cell subsets. This clonotype was counted a few times. Its antigen is undetermined. The CDR3 totals 14 residues. CDR1 is MNHEY and CDR2 is SVGEGT in the germline V gene. V was trimmed by 7 bases and J by 6 bases, leaving 19 bases between them. Two oligonucleotides, mixed equimolar, formed the beta constant-region primer covering TRBC1 and TRBC2. Nested alpha and beta constant-region primers with the SP2 primer drove four PCR rounds on ligated cDNA. TCRdb fed the UMI-ligation and nested PCR reads into MiXCR, producing one record per CDR3 protein. There are around 110,000 distinct CDR3 sequences in the sample; just over 35% occur only once, and around 0.92% lies in the top ten. Regarding the study as a whole: Activation and differentiation may alter RNA-based TCR counts. In naive cells, over 95% of TCR sequences were seen only once.

Specimen: central memory CD4+ T cells from blood. The genes are TRBV6-2 or TRBV6-3 and TRBJ2-7, with a tentative D call TRBD2 (5 bases). The sequence was collected from a human donor in good health. The CDR3 reads CASNSLVGVGEQYF. The CDR3 DNA reads as TGTGCCAGCAACAGCTTGGTCGGGGTTGGCGAGCAGTACTTC.